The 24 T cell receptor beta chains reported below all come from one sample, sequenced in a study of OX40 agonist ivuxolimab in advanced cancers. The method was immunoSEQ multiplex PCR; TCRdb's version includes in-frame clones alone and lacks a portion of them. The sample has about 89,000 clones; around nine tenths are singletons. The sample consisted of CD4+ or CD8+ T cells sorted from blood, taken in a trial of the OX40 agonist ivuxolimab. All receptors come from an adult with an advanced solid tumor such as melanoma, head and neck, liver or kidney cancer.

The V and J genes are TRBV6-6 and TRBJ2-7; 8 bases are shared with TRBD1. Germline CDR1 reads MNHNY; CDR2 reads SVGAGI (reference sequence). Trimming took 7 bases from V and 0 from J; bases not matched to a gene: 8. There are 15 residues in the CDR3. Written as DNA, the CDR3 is TGTGCCAGCACCCAGGGACAGGCCTCCTCCTACGAGCAGTACTTC. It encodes CASTQGQASSYEQYF.

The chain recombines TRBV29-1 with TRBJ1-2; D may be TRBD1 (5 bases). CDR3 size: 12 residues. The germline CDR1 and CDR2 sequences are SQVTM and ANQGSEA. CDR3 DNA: TGCAGTTTTTCCTGGGGGGTACAGGGCTACACCTTC. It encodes CSFSWGVQGYTF.

CDR3 region: CASTRGTSVYNEQFF. The DNA of the CDR3 is TGTGCCAGTACCCGGGGGACTAGCGTCTACAATGAGCAGTTCTTC. The chain has TRBV19 and TRBJ2-1; 10 nucleotides align to TRBD2. Germline V gene sequence: CDR1 LNHDA, CDR2 SQIVND (reference sequence). This CDR3 is 15 amino acids long. J gave up 3 bases and V 7 bases, and 6 bases lay outside the gene matches.

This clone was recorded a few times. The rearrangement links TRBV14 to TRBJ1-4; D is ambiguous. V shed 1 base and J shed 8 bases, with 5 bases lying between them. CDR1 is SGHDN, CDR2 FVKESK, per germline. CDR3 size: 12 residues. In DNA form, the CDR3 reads TGTGCCAGCAGCCAAGTGGAGGAAAAACTGTTTTTT. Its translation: CASSQVEEKLFF.

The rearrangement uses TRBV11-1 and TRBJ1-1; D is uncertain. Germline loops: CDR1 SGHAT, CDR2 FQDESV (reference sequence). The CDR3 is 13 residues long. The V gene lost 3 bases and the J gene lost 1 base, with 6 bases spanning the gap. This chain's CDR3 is CASSFAENTEAFF. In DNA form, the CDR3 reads TGTGCCAGCAGCTTTGCGGAGAACACTGAAGCTTTCTTT. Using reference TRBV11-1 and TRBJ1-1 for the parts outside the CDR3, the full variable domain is EAEVAQSPRYKITEKSQAVAFWCDPISGHATLYWYRQILGQGPELLVQFQDESVVDDSQLPKDRFSAERLKGVDSTLKIQPAELGDSAMYLCASSFAENTEAFFGQGTRLTVV.

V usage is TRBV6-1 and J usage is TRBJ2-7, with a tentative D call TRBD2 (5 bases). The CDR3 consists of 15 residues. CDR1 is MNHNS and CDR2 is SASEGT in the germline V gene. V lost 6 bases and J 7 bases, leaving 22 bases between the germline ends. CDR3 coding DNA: TGTGCCAGCAGCGGACGCGGGCGCGTCTTGTCAGAGCAGTACTTC. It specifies CASSGRGRVLSEQYF.

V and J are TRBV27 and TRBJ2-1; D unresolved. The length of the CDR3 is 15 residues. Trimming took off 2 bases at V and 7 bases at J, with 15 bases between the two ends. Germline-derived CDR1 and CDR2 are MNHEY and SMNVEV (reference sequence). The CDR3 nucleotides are TGTGCCAGCAGTTTAATTAGATCGGTTTTGAATGAGCAGTTCTTC. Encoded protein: CASSLIRSVLNEQFF.

DNA for the CDR3: TGCGCCAGCAGCCAAGAGCCGACAGGCAACTCCTACGAGCAGTACTTC. This codes for CASSQEPTGNSYEQYF. The gene calls are TRBV4-1 and TRBJ2-7; TRBD1 might be the D (6 bases). V shed 0 bases and J shed 0 bases, with 12 bases lying between them. Germline CDR1 MGHRA, CDR2 YSYEKL. The CDR3 extends over 16 amino acids.

As DNA, the CDR3 is TGTGCCAGCAGTTTAATCACTGAAGCTTTCTTT. Protein sequence: CASSLITEAFF. The chain links TRBV28 to TRBJ1-1, with no clear D. The V gene's germline CDR1 is MDHEN and CDR2 SYDVKM. Trimming removed 2 bases at V and 4 bases at J, with 2 bases between. The CDR3 runs to 11 residues.

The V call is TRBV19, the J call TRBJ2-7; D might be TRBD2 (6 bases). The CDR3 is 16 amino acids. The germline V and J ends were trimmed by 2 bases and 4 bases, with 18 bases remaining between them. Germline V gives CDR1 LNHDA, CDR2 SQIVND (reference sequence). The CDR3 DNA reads TGTGCCAGTAGTATATCCGCCCCGACTAGTCTATACGAGCAGTACTTC. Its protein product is CASSISAPTSLYEQYF.

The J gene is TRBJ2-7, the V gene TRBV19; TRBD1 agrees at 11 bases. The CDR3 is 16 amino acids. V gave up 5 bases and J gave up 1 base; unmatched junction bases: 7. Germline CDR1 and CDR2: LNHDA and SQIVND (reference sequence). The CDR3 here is CASSPRGTGGSYEQYF. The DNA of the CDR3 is TGTGCCAGTAGTCCCCGAGGGACAGGGGGGTCCTACGAGCAGTACTTC.

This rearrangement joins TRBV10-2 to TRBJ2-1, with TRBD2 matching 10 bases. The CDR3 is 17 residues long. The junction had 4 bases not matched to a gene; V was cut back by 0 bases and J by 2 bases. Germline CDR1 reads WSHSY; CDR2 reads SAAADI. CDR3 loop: CASSESGTSATYNEQFF. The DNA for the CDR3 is TGCGCCAGCAGTGAGTCCGGGACTAGCGCTACCTACAATGAGCAGTTCTTC.

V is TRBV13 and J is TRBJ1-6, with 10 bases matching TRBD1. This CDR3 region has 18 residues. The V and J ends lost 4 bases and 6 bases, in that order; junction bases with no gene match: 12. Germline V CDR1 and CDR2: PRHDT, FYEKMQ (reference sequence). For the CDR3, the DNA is TGTGCCAGCAGCTCAACAGCGACAGGGGGCTGGGGTAATTCACCCCTCCACTTT. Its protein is CASSSTATGGWGNSPLHF.

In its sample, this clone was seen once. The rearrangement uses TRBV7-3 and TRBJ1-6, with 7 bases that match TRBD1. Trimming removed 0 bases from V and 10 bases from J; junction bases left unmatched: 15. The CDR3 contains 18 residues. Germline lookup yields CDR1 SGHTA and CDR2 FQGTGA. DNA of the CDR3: TGTGCCAGCAGCTTAACTGATGAGGGAAGACAGGGCCGATCACCCCTCCACTTT. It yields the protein CASSLTDEGRQGRSPLHF.

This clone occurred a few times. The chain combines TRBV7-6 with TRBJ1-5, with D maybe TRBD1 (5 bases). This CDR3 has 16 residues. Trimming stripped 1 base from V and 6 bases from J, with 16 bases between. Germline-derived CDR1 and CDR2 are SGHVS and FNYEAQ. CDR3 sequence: CASSLGFGAGVQPQHF. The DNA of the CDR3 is TGTGCCAGCAGCTTAGGATTCGGGGCAGGTGTTCAGCCCCAGCATTTT.

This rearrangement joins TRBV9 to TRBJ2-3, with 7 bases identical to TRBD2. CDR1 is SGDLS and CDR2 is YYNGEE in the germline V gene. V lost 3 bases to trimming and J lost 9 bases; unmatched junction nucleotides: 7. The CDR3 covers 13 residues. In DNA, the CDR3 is TGTGCCAGCAGCGAGCCAGCGGGGAACACGCAGTATTTT. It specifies CASSEPAGNTQYF.

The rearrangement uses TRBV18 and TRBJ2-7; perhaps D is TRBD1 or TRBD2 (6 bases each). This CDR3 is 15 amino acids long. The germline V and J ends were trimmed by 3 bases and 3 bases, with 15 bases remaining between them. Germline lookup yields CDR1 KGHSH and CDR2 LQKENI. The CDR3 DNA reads TGTGCCAGCTCACCTTTGAGGGGGGAGAGCTACGAGCAGTACTTC. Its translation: CASSPLRGESYEQYF.

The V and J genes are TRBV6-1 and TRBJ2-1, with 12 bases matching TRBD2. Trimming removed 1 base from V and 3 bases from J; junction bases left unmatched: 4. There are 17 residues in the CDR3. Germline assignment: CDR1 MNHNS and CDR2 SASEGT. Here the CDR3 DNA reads TGTGCCAGCAGTGAAGGACTAGCGGGGGCCGTCTACAATGAGCAGTTCTTC. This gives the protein CASSEGLAGAVYNEQFF.

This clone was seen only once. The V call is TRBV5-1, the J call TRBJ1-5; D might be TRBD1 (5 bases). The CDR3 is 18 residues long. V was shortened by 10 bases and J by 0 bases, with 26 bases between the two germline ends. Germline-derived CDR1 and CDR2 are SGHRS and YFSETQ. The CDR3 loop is CAGKRILNRSHSNQPQHF. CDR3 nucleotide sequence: TGCGCCGGCAAGCGGATACTAAACAGGTCCCATAGCAATCAGCCCCAGCATTTT.

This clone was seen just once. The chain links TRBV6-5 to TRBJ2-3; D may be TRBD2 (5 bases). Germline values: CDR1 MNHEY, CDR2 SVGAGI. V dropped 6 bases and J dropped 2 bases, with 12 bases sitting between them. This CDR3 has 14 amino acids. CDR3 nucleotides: TGTGCCAGCAGAAAAAGGACTGACACAGATACGCAGTATTTT. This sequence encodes CASRKRTDTDTQYF.

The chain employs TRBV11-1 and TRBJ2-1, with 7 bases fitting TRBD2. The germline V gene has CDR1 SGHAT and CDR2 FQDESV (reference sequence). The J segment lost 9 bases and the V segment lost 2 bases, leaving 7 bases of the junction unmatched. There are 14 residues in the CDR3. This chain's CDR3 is CASSLTTSPSEQFF. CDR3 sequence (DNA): TGTGCCAGCAGCTTAACGACTAGCCCAAGTGAGCAGTTCTTC. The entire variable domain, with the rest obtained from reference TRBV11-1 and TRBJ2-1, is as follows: EAEVAQSPRYKITEKSQAVAFWCDPISGHATLYWYRQILGQGPELLVQFQDESVVDDSQLPKDRFSAERLKGVDSTLKIQPAELGDSAMYLCASSLTTSPSEQFFGPGTRLTVL.

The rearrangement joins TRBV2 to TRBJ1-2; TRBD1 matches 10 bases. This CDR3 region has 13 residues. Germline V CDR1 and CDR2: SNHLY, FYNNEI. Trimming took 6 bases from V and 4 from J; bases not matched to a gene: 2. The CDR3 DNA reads TGTGCCAGCAGGGGGGACAGGGGCTATGGCTACACCTTC. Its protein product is CASRGDRGYGYTF.

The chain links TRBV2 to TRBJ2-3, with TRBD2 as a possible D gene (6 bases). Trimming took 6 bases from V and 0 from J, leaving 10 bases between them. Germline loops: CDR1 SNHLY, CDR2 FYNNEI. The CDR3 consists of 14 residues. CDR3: CASRPGTSTDTQYF. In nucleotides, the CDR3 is TGTGCCAGCAGACCGGGGACTAGCACAGATACGCAGTATTTT.

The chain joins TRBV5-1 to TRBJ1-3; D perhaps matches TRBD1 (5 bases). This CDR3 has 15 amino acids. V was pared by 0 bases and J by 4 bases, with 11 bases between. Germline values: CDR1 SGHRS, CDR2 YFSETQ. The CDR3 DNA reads TGCGCCAGCAGCTTGGAAGGGGCGAGGGGAAACACCATATATTTT. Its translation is CASSLEGARGNTIYF.